This T cell receptor beta chain was observed in a study of T cells in Graves' hyperthyroidism and ophthalmopathy. This clonotype has more than one count but fewer than ten. The germline CDR1 and CDR2 sequences are SNHLY and FYNNEI. Trimming pared 2 bases from V and 5 bases from J, leaving 12 bases between. The CDR3 runs to 14 residues. Template material for amplifying TCR beta CDR3 regions consisted of RNA transcripts. The HTBI primer set served for first-round RT-PCR of the TCR CDR3. TCRdb re-called the multiplex PCR reads with MiXCR, one entry per CDR3 protein. The repertoire consists of roughly 500,000 distinct CDR3 sequences, with more than 15% occurring once and the leading ten covering less than 30%.

The sequenced sample was blood. The TCR comes from a woman under 40 with Graves' ophthalmopathy. The chain couples TRBV2 to TRBJ2-5; no definite D call. In DNA, the CDR3 is TGTGCCAGCAGTGAATCCAGGTCCCGGGAGACCCAGTACTTC. Translation: CASSESRSRETQYF.